These T cell receptor beta chains were read from a single sample in a study of CD8 T cells in ankylosing spondylitis. TCRdb reprocessed the 5' RACE reads with MiXCR, giving one entry per CDR3 protein. The sample contains roughly 440,000 distinct CDR3 sequences, roughly 17% of which appear only once. Sequences were obtained from blood, either unsorted or a sorted T cell fraction (not recorded which). These receptors all come from a male donor with ankylosing spondylitis. CDR3s leave out the opening cysteine and the closing phenylalanine or tryptophan.

j_call: TRBJ1-1; v_call: TRBV20-1; cdr3_aa: SAESQEVPLNTEAF
j_call: TRBJ1-6; v_call: TRBV6-5; cdr3_aa: ASSYSHLRGSPLH
j_call: TRBJ2-3; v_call: TRBV7-6; cdr3_aa: ASAKLGDTQY
j_call: TRBJ1-5; v_call: TRBV3-1; cdr3_aa: ASSQGSPNQPQH
j_call: TRBJ2-7; v_call: TRBV27; cdr3_aa: ASSLRWDSNMQY
j_call: TRBJ1-5; v_call: TRBV7-9; cdr3_aa: ASSGDGPNQPQH
j_call: TRBJ2-2; v_call: TRBV11-3; cdr3_aa: ASSLDGGRLKRGELF
j_call: TRBJ2-2; v_call: TRBV19; cdr3_aa: ATGRPPNTGELF
j_call: TRBJ1-2; v_call: TRBV25-1; cdr3_aa: ASSQTGMYGYGYT
j_call: TRBJ1-1; v_call: TRBV20-1; cdr3_aa: SARSIDLRTGRSTEAF
j_call: TRBJ2-3; v_call: TRBV5-1; cdr3_aa: ASSLDKFTDTQY
j_call: TRBJ1-4; v_call: TRBV20-1; cdr3_aa: SASGWDTGEKLF
j_call: TRBJ2-7; v_call: TRBV18; cdr3_aa: ASSPRTGAGEQY
j_call: TRBJ2-2; v_call: TRBV7-8; cdr3_aa: ASSVPWGELF
j_call: TRBJ2-3; v_call: TRBV7-3; cdr3_aa: ASSLSLAGTDTQY
j_call: TRBJ1-1; v_call: TRBV7-9; cdr3_aa: ASSPRGGWDTEAF
j_call: TRBJ1-5; v_call: TRBV20-1; cdr3_aa: SAGGQTNQPQH
j_call: TRBJ1-6; v_call: TRBV15; cdr3_aa: ATSRDGDNSPLH
j_call: TRBJ2-1; v_call: TRBV20-1; cdr3_aa: SASFRQGAVDEQF
j_call: TRBJ1-2; v_call: TRBV11-2; cdr3_aa: ASSLAAGDYGYT
j_call: TRBJ1-1; v_call: TRBV29-1; cdr3_aa: SVTGTTEAF
j_call: TRBJ1-5; v_call: TRBV20-1; cdr3_aa: SARTGGEGNQPQH
j_call: TRBJ1-3; v_call: TRBV6-6; cdr3_aa: ASTHRATSGNTIY
j_call: TRBJ1-5; v_call: TRBV2; cdr3_aa: ASSELYSNQPQH
j_call: TRBJ2-2; v_call: TRBV11-2; cdr3_aa: ASSPRAGVGTGELF
j_call: TRBJ2-3; v_call: TRBV27; cdr3_aa: ASSLIDTDTQY
j_call: TRBJ2-5; v_call: TRBV28; cdr3_aa: ASSPRGLAVKTQY
j_call: TRBJ2-1; v_call: TRBV20-1; cdr3_aa: SAIQFGTTYNEQF
j_call: TRBJ2-3; v_call: TRBV7-2; cdr3_aa: ASSQGTGRSTDTQY
j_call: TRBJ2-7; v_call: TRBV28; cdr3_aa: ASSLGGRLLEQY
j_call: TRBJ1-3; v_call: TRBV6-6; cdr3_aa: ASSLTNTIY
j_call: TRBJ1-6; v_call: TRBV20-1; cdr3_aa: SASRDRDNSPLH
j_call: TRBJ2-5; v_call: TRBV4-1; cdr3_aa: ASSLGQGPQETQY
j_call: TRBJ1-5; v_call: TRBV27; cdr3_aa: ASTTDRKGNQPQH
j_call: TRBJ2-1; v_call: TRBV5-1; cdr3_aa: ASSLGGLGNEQF
j_call: TRBJ1-5; v_call: TRBV6-1; cdr3_aa: ASSSMDSNQPQH
j_call: TRBJ1-4; v_call: TRBV18; cdr3_aa: ASSSKGRDEKLF
j_call: TRBJ1-1; v_call: TRBV30; cdr3_aa: AWGDRSPAF
j_call: TRBJ2-1; v_call: TRBV3-1; cdr3_aa: ASSPRDNEQF
j_call: TRBJ2-1; v_call: TRBV11-3; cdr3_aa: ASSLAEGAENEQF
j_call: TRBJ1-1; v_call: TRBV3-1; cdr3_aa: ASSQDHRGTEAF
j_call: TRBJ1-2; v_call: TRBV11-3; cdr3_aa: ASSPTRTGGYGYT
j_call: TRBJ1-1; v_call: TRBV28; cdr3_aa: AARDRGIFTEAF
j_call: TRBJ2-2; v_call: TRBV12-3/TRBV12-4; cdr3_aa: ASIWGGANTGELF
j_call: TRBJ2-1; v_call: TRBV4-1; cdr3_aa: ASSQDRTSSYNEQF
j_call: TRBJ1-5; v_call: TRBV6-5; cdr3_aa: ASSSKTGTGGNQPQH
j_call: TRBJ2-5; v_call: TRBV12-3/TRBV12-4; cdr3_aa: ASRQGYGAWETQY
j_call: TRBJ1-1; v_call: TRBV7-9; cdr3_aa: ASSRQGWNTEAF
j_call: TRBJ2-3; v_call: TRBV20-1; cdr3_aa: SAHRGGLGTDTQY
j_call: TRBJ2-2; v_call: TRBV24-1; cdr3_aa: ATSEATGGTGELF
j_call: TRBJ2-7; v_call: TRBV12-3/TRBV12-4; cdr3_aa: ASSLCVLAGGCEQY
j_call: TRBJ1-1; v_call: TRBV5-1; cdr3_aa: ASSQVGQNTEAF